This passage covers 21 T cell receptor beta chains from one sample sequenced in a study of T-cell reconstitution after alpha-beta-depleted transplantation in children. Researchers prepared the TCRbeta library using unique molecular identifiers, the study reports. Each CDR3 protein gets one entry after TCRdb re-called the PCR reads with MiXCR. The sample carries around 490,000 distinct CDR3 sequences, over 10% recorded once. Here the sequenced sample was PBMCs, mostly from graft donor cells, taken 180 days after TCRalphabeta/CD19-depleted stem cell transplant. The receptors derive from a female patient aged 2-10 years who had a stem cell transplant for aplastic anemia, so the T cells may come from the graft donor.

The genes are TRBV5-6 and TRBJ2-1, with D possibly called TRBD1 or TRBD2 (5 bases each). Germline values: CDR1 SGHDT, CDR2 YYEEEE. The germline V and J ends were trimmed by 3 bases and 2 bases, with 12 bases remaining between them. The CDR3 extends over 15 amino acids. The CDR3 DNA follows: TGTGCCAGCAGCTGGGACGGGGCCGCCTACAATGAGCAGTTCTTC. It translates to CASSWDGAAYNEQFF.

This chain connects TRBV11-2 to TRBJ2-7, with 9 bases matching TRBD2. The germline V gene encodes CDR1 SGHAT and CDR2 FQNNGV. Trimming took 3 bases from V and 5 from J; bases not matched to a gene: 11. The CDR3 has 16 residues. CDR3 DNA: TGTGCCAGCAGCTTCCGTAGATTGCTAGCGGGAAACGAGCAGTACTTC. The encoded protein is CASSFRRLLAGNEQYF. Combining the CDR3 with reference TRBV11-2 and TRBJ2-7 gives the whole variable domain EAGVAQSPRYKIIEKRQSVAFWCNPISGHATLYWYQQILGQGPKLLIQFQNNGVVDDSQLPKDRFSAERLKGVDSTLKIQPAKLEDSAVYLCASSFRRLLAGNEQYFGPGTRLTVT.

J is TRBJ2-3 and V is TRBV28, with a possible D match to TRBD1 (6 bases). V gave up 5 bases and J gave up 4 bases, with 16 bases separating them. The CDR3 contains 15 residues. Per the germline V gene, CDR1 is MDHEN and CDR2 is SYDVKM. The CDR3 DNA reads as TGTGCCAGCAGTCCCAACCCTCGACAGGCAGATACGCAGTATTTT. Protein: CASSPNPRQADTQYF.

This chain links TRBV10-3 with TRBJ1-2; the D is unclear. The CDR3 totals 12 residues. V dropped 8 bases and J dropped 4 bases, with 11 bases sitting between them. In germline, CDR1 is ENHRY, CDR2 SYGVKD. CDR3 region: CAILSVFYGYTF. CDR3 nucleotide sequence: TGTGCCATCTTAAGCGTTTTCTATGGCTACACCTTC.

This clonotype appeared a few times. The rearrangement uses TRBV7-2 and TRBJ2-1; 7 bases are a match to TRBD2. The germline CDR1 and CDR2 sequences are SGHTA and FQGNSA. V lost 7 bases to trimming and J lost 8 bases; unmatched junction nucleotides: 11. The CDR3 runs to 14 residues. CDR3 loop: CASTGRPYVHEQFF. CDR3 in DNA: TGTGCCAGCACCGGGAGGCCCTATGTCCATGAGCAGTTCTTC.

In its sample, this clonotype was seen a few times. The chain couples TRBV7-2 to TRBJ2-5; TRBD2 agrees at 13 bases. V gave up 5 bases and J gave up 4 bases; unmatched junction bases: 7. The CDR3 has 16 amino acids. Germline V CDR1 and CDR2: SGHTA, FQGNSA. CDR3 bases: TGTGCCAGCAGCACCAGGACTAGCGGGAGTGCAGAGACCCAGTACTTC. Encoded protein: CASSTRTSGSAETQYF.

This clonotype occurred many times. The rearrangement joins TRBV29-1 to TRBJ2-5; D is undetermined. CDR3 length equals 12 residues. Germline V gene sequence: CDR1 SQVTM, CDR2 ANQGSEA. V was shortened by 7 bases and J by 1 base, with 10 bases between the two germline ends. Here the CDR3 reads CSAVPVQETQYF. The CDR3 DNA is TGCAGCGCTGTACCAGTCCAAGAGACCCAGTACTTC.

The DNA of the CDR3 is TGTGCCAGCAGTTTAGTCGGGACTCAGGCGGAGACCCAGTACTTC. Residues: CASSLVGTQAETQYF. The chain joins TRBV12-3 or TRBV12-4 to TRBJ2-5, with a weak D call TRBD2 (6 bases). This CDR3 comprises 15 residues. V lost 1 base and J lost 5, with 14 bases in between.

The CDR3 protein is CASRLAGPRTGELFF. The CDR3 region has the DNA TGTGCATCGAGATTAGCGGGACCCCGCACCGGGGAGCTGTTTTTT. The chain employs TRBV6-2 or TRBV6-3 and TRBJ2-2, with 8 bases identical to TRBD2. The CDR3 extends over 15 amino acids. Germline CDR1 MNHEY, CDR2 SVGEGT.

The rearrangement uses TRBV20-1 and TRBJ1-5; D unresolved. Trimming left V 5 bases short and J 0 bases short, with 14 bases between. The CDR3 has 15 residues. The germline gives CDR1 DFQATT, CDR2 SNEGSKA (reference sequence). The CDR3 protein is CSAPPTGYSNQPQHF. The CDR3 DNA reads as TGCAGTGCTCCCCCGACTGGGTATAGCAATCAGCCCCAGCATTTT.

The rearrangement uses TRBV28 and TRBJ2-3, with D perhaps matching TRBD2 (5 bases). The V gene's germline CDR1 is MDHEN and CDR2 SYDVKM. The CDR3 has 16 amino acids. Trimming removed 3 bases at V and 0 bases at J, with 13 bases between. The CDR3 here is CASSFEGRLSTDTQYF. The CDR3 nucleotides are TGTGCCAGCAGTTTCGAGGGCAGACTAAGCACAGATACGCAGTATTTT.

This clonotype occurred a few times. The chain employs TRBV6-2 or TRBV6-3 and TRBJ2-1; 10 bases align to TRBD2. In germline, CDR1 is MNHEY, CDR2 SVGEGT. There are 15 residues in the CDR3. Losses at the gene ends were 7 bases for V and 6 bases for J; bases not matched to a gene: 9. CDR3 region: CASIPIAGGSNEQFF. CDR3 DNA: TGTGCCAGCATCCCTATAGCGGGAGGATCCAATGAGCAGTTCTTC.

DNA for the CDR3: TGTGCCAGCAGCCAAGGGGACAGGGGGGCCTCTGGGGCCAACGTCCTGACTTTC. Translation: CASSQGDRGASGANVLTF. V and J are TRBV14 and TRBJ2-6; 11 bases match TRBD1. Germline values: CDR1 SGHDN, CDR2 FVKESK. V lost 1 base, J lost 0 bases, and 2 bases stayed unmatched. The CDR3 runs 18 residues.

The chain has TRBV20-1 and TRBJ2-4; D is possibly TRBD1 (6 bases). This CDR3 has 19 amino acids. Germline CDR1 is DFQATT and CDR2 is SNEGSKA (reference sequence). V was shortened by 3 bases and J by 1 base, with 25 bases between the two germline ends. CDR3 nucleotide sequence: TGCAGTGCTAGTCCCCCTCCGGGACATCCGCCGCGGGCCAAAAACATTCAGTACTTC. It translates to CSASPPPGHPPRAKNIQYF.

In DNA form, the CDR3 reads TGTGCCAGCAGTTTCCGCGGGGACCCCAAAAACATTCAGTACTTC. It yields the protein CASSFRGDPKNIQYF. The chain joins TRBV6-5 to TRBJ2-4; perhaps TRBD2 as D (6 bases). V lost 4 bases, J lost 2 bases, and 12 bases lay in between. The CDR3 is 15 residues long. Per germline, CDR1 MNHEY and CDR2 SVGAGI.

This chain's CDR3 is CASSQGTDNEQFF. In DNA form, the CDR3 reads TGTGCCAGCAGCCAAGGGACCGACAATGAGCAGTTCTTC. This sequence joins TRBV3-1 and TRBJ2-1; D gene ambiguous. This CDR3 has 13 residues. Trimming stripped 1 base from V and 5 bases from J, with 6 bases between. Per the germline V gene, CDR1 is LGHDT and CDR2 is YNNKEL (reference sequence).

The V and J genes are TRBV12-3 or TRBV12-4 and TRBJ2-1; TRBD2 matches at 9 bases. The CDR3 has 17 amino acids. Trimming took 6 bases from V and 5 from J; bases not matched to a gene: 14. The CDR3 nucleotides read TGTGCCAGCAGGGCAACTAGCGGGTTAGGGAGGCACAATGAGCAGTTCTTC. This sequence encodes CASRATSGLGRHNEQFF.

This clonotype was recorded at least ten times. V is TRBV12-3 or TRBV12-4 and J is TRBJ2-1; 7 bases are shared with TRBD1. The CDR3 consists of 15 residues. V shed 4 bases, J shed 7 bases, and the junction held 10 bases outside the gene matches. CDR3 loop: CASSYPGQLNNEQFF. CDR3 nucleotides: TGTGCCAGCAGTTATCCGGGACAGCTTAATAATGAGCAGTTCTTC.

Ten or more counts support this clonotype. The genes are TRBV15 and TRBJ1-6; 7 positions agree with TRBD1. The V and J ends lost 0 bases and 9 bases, in that order; junction bases with no gene match: 5. Germline CDR1 and CDR2: LNHNV and YYDKDF (reference sequence). The CDR3 is 15 residues long. The chain's CDR3 is CATSRDEGGVSPLHF. The CDR3 region has the DNA TGTGCCACCAGCAGAGATGAAGGGGGCGTTTCACCCCTCCACTTT.

At least ten counts were recorded for this clonotype. CDR3 loop: CAISETRTGGTGSYGYTF. The DNA for the CDR3 is TGTGCCATCAGTGAAACGAGGACAGGGGGAACAGGCTCGTATGGCTACACCTTC. V and J are TRBV10-3 and TRBJ1-2; 10 bases line up with TRBD1. The CDR3 loop spans 18 amino acids. Losses at the gene ends were 3 bases for V and 5 bases for J; bases not matched to a gene: 15. Germline CDR1 reads ENHRY; CDR2 reads SYGVKD.

As concerns this clonotype: The junction and the germline gene differ at one end; a read error may be behind it. J is TRBJ2-4 and V is TRBV4-2; TRBD1 might be the D (5 bases). Germline V gives CDR1 LGHNA, CDR2 YNFKEQ. The CDR3 has 15 residues. CDR3 nucleotide sequence: TGTGCCAGCAGCCAAGAGATAGGCAGGGTAAACAGTCAGTACTTC. Its protein product is CASSQEIGRVNSQYF.